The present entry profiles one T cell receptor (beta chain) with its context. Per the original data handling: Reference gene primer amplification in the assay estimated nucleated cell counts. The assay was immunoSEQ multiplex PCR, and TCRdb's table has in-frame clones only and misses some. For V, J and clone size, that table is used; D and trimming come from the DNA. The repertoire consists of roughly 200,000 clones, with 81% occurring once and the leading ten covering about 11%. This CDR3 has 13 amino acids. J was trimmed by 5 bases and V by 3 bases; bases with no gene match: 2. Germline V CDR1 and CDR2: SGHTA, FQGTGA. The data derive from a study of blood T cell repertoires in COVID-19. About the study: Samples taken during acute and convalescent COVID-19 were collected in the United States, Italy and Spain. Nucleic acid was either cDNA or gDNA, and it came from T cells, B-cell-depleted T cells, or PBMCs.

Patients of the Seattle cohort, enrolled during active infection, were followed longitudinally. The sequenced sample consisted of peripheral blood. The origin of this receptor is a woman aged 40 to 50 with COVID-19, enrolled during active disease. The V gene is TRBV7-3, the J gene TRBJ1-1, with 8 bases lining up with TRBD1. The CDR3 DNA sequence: TGTGCCAGCAGCTTCGGACAGGGAACTGAAGCTTTCTTT. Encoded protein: CASSFGQGTEAFF.